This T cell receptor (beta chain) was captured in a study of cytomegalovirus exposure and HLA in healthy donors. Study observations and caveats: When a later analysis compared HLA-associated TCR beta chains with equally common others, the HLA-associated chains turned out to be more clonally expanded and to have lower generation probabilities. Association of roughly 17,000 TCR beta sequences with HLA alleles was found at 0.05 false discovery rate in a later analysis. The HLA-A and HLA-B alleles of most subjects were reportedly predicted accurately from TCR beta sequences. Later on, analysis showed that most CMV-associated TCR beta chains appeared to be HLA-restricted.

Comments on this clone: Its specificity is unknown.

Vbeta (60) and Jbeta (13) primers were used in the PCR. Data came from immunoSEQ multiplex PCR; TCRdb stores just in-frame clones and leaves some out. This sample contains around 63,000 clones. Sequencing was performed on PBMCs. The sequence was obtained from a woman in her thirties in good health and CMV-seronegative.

The CDR3 region has the DNA TGTGCCAGCAGCTTAGACAGGGTAAATTCACCCCTCCACTTT. This gives the protein CASSLDRVNSPLHF. V usage is TRBV7-2 and J usage is TRBJ1-6, with D perhaps TRBD1 (6 bases). Germline CDR1 and CDR2: SGHTA and FQGNSA. V lost 1 base to trimming and J lost 7 bases, with 8 bases between them. The CDR3 loop spans 14 amino acids.